These 9 T cell receptor beta chains were sequenced from one sample in a study of blood T cells in healthy people across ages. A second PCR of roughly 7 to 11 cycles used a sample-barcoded 5' primer and a J-beta primer mix. Each CDR3 protein is one row after TCRdb ran MiXCR on the 5' RACE reads. Of more than 750,000 distinct CDR3 sequences in the sample, 25% to 35% were seen once. The same data also went into a second study, on T cells of mothers and their children.

Sequenced sample: blood. These receptors were collected from a woman between 40 and 50 years old in good health.

Details on this clonotype: A much larger clonotype is one base distant, so this may be a read error. The chain joins TRBV3-1 to TRBJ2-3; 11 bases agree with TRBD2. This CDR3 has 17 residues. Germline V lookup: CDR1 LGHDT, CDR2 YNNKEL (reference sequence). The V segment lost 0 bases and the J segment 1 base; nucleotides outside the gene matches: 3. The CDR3 loop is CASSQDSGGAGTDTQYF. CDR3 sequence (DNA): TGTGCCAGCAGCCAAGATAGCGGGGGGGCTGGCACAGATACGCAGTATTTT.

This sequence joins TRBV5-1 and TRBJ1-1; 7 bases line up with TRBD1. CDR1 and CDR2 from the germline V gene are SGHRS and YFSETQ. The CDR3 covers 15 residues. Trimming cost V 0 bases and J 7 bases; bases outside gene matches: 9. The CDR3 reads CASSLAVDRAFEAFF. CDR3 coding DNA: TGCGCCAGCAGCTTGGCTGTCGACAGGGCCTTTGAAGCTTTCTTT.

This clonotype appeared a few times. The V call is TRBV18, the J call TRBJ2-7; D might be TRBD1 (6 bases). The CDR3 covers 15 residues. V lost 6 bases to trimming and J lost 1 base, with 16 bases between them. Germline CDR1 and CDR2: KGHSH and LQKENI. The CDR3 bases are TGTGCCAGCTCGCCGAGCAGGGGCGTATCCTACGAGCAGTACTTC. Encoded protein: CASSPSRGVSYEQYF.

The CDR3 reads CSAERGVYEQYF. DNA of the CDR3: TGCAGTGCTGAAAGGGGGGTCTACGAGCAGTACTTC. The chain recombines TRBV20-1 with TRBJ2-5; D tentatively reads TRBD1 or TRBD2 (6 bases each). The J call is doubtful: the DNA matches TRBJ2-7 better. Germline values: CDR1 DFQATT, CDR2 SNEGSKA (reference sequence). The CDR3 length is 12 residues.

This clonotype was picked up a small number of times. V and J are TRBV3-1 and TRBJ1-1; a weak D match, TRBD1 (5 bases). The CDR3 consists of 13 residues. Germline CDR1 reads LGHDT; CDR2 reads YNNKEL (reference sequence). Trimming removed 5 bases at V and 13 bases at J, with 20 bases between. The CDR3 reads CASSTTGTTWGFF. CDR3 nucleotides: TGTGCCAGCAGCACGACCGGGACCACCTGGGGTTTCTTT.

This clonotype has just a few counts. The chain has TRBV7-6 and TRBJ2-7; D may be TRBD1 (5 bases). Germline loops: CDR1 SGHVS, CDR2 FNYEAQ. The CDR3 sequence is 15 residues long. Trimming left V 2 bases short and J 1 base short, with 12 bases between. CDR3 DNA: TGTGCCAGCAGCTTATCGGACGGACAATCCTACGAGCAGTACTTC. Translation gives CASSLSDGQSYEQYF.

On this clonotype: A clone one base away is much larger, so this may be a read error. The V call is TRBV7-2, the J call TRBJ2-1; D call uncertain. V lost 8 bases, J lost 0 bases, and 11 bases lay in between. Germline CDR1 is SGHTA and CDR2 is FQGNSA. CDR3 length: 14 residues. As DNA, the CDR3 is TGTGCCAGCGGCCGTCTTGTCTCCTACAATGAGCAGTTCTTC. Its translation is CASGRLVSYNEQFF.

The rearrangement links TRBV3-1 to TRBJ2-1, with D hard to call. The CDR3 spans 15 residues. The V end was cut by 4 bases, the J end by 0 bases, with 10 bases between. CDR1 and CDR2 from the germline V gene are LGHDT and YNNKEL (reference sequence). The CDR3 here is CASSPPRASYNEQFF. The CDR3 DNA follows: TGTGCCAGCAGCCCCCCTAGGGCCTCCTACAATGAGCAGTTCTTC.

This clonotype was seen only a few times. The gene calls are TRBV12-3 or TRBV12-4 and TRBJ1-2, with D uncertain. The CDR3 covers 17 residues. Trimming stripped 7 bases from V and 4 bases from J, with 25 bases between. The CDR3 nucleotides are TGTGCCAGCACCCCGCAGGTGCCCCTAGGGCGGTCCTATGGCTACACCTTC. Amino acids: CASTPQVPLGRSYGYTF.